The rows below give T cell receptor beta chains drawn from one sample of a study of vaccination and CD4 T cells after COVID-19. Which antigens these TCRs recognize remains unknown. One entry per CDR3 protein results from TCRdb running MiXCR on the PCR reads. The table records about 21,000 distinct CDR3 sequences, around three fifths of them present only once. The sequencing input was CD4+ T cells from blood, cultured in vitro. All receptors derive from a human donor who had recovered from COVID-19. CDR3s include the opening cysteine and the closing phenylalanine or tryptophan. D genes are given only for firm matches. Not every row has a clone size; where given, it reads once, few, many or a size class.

CDR3 DNA: TGCGCCAGCAGCTTGACTAGCGGGAGGGCCAGAGATACGCAGTATTTT
CDR3 protein: CASSLTSGRARDTQYF
V gene: TRBV5-1
clone size: NA
D gene: TRBD2
J gene: TRBJ2-3

CDR3 DNA: TGTGCCAGTAGGATCGGACTAGCGGGAGAAGAGACCCAGTACTTC
CDR3 protein: CASRIGLAGEETQYF
V gene: TRBV19
clone size: NA
D gene: TRBD2
J gene: TRBJ2-5

CDR3 DNA: TGTGCCAGCAGCCTAACCTTAGCGGGAGGGCAGGGGGATACGCAGTATTTT
CDR3 protein: CASSLTLAGGQGDTQYF
V gene: TRBV12-3/TRBV12-4
clone size: NA
D gene: TRBD2
J gene: TRBJ2-3

CDR3 DNA: TGTGCCAGCAGACAGACCAACAGGGGTCTCTACACCTTC
CDR3 protein: CASRQTNRGLYTF
V gene: TRBV28
clone size: NA
D gene: TRBD1
J gene: TRBJ1-2

CDR3 DNA: TGTGCCAGTACCACCTTGCAAGGGGCGAACTATGGCTACACCTTC
CDR3 protein: CASTTLQGANYGYTF
V gene: TRBV19
clone size: NA
D gene: NA
J gene: TRBJ1-2

CDR3 DNA: TGTGCCAGCTCGCAAGGGAACACCGGGGAGCTGTTTTTT
CDR3 protein: CASSQGNTGELFF
V gene: TRBV5-6
clone size: few
D gene: NA
J gene: TRBJ2-2

CDR3 DNA: TGCAGTGCTAGAGCCGGGACAGGGGATCTTCAGCCCCAGCATTTT
CDR3 protein: CSARAGTGDLQPQHF
V gene: TRBV20-1
clone size: NA
D gene: TRBD1
J gene: TRBJ1-5

CDR3 DNA: TGTGCCAGCAGCCGATTTGGACAGATTTATGGCTACACCTTC
CDR3 protein: CASSRFGQIYGYTF
V gene: TRBV7-9
clone size: few
D gene: NA
J gene: TRBJ1-2

CDR3 DNA: TGCGCCAGCAGCTCGGGGGGGGCGCGGGAGAACGAGCAGTACTTC
CDR3 protein: CASSSGGARENEQYF
V gene: TRBV5-1
clone size: NA
D gene: TRBD2
J gene: TRBJ2-7

CDR3 DNA: TGTGCCAGTGCACAAGGGGGAATGAACACTGAAGCTTTCTTT
CDR3 protein: CASAQGGMNTEAFF
V gene: TRBV10-3
clone size: NA
D gene: NA
J gene: TRBJ1-1

CDR3 DNA: TGTGCCAGCAAGATAGGGGTCATCGCCTACGAGCAGTACTTC
CDR3 protein: CASKIGVIAYEQYF
V gene: TRBV6-1
clone size: NA
D gene: NA
J gene: TRBJ2-7

CDR3 DNA: TGTGCCAGCTGTGGCAGATCCTATAATTCACCCCTCCACTTT
CDR3 protein: CASCGRSYNSPLHF
V gene: TRBV6-1
clone size: NA
D gene: NA
J gene: TRBJ1-6

CDR3 DNA: TGTGCCAGCAGCTCGGGACAGGAGACGAGCAATCAGCCCCAGCATTTT
CDR3 protein: CASSSGQETSNQPQHF
V gene: TRBV2
clone size: NA
D gene: TRBD1
J gene: TRBJ1-5

CDR3 DNA: TGTGCCAGCAGTTTATCCCAAACCTACAGGGAGCAGTACTTC
CDR3 protein: CASSLSQTYREQYF
V gene: TRBV28
clone size: NA
D gene: NA
J gene: TRBJ2-7

CDR3 DNA: TGCAGTGCTAGGCGAGAAGAGCAGTACTTC
CDR3 protein: CSARREEQYF
V gene: TRBV20-1
clone size: NA
D gene: NA
J gene: TRBJ2-7

CDR3 DNA: TGCGCCAGCAGTGAAGAGGGCCCCCAGCATTTT
CDR3 protein: CASSEEGPQHF
V gene: TRBV10-2
clone size: NA
D gene: NA
J gene: TRBJ1-5

CDR3 DNA: TGTGCCTCAACAGGGACTAGGAGCTATGGCTACACCTTC
CDR3 protein: CASTGTRSYGYTF
V gene: TRBV30
clone size: NA
D gene: NA
J gene: TRBJ1-2

CDR3 DNA: TGTGCCATCAGAACCGGGACAAATTCTCCCGAGCAGTACTTC
CDR3 protein: CAIRTGTNSPEQYF
V gene: TRBV10-3
clone size: few
D gene: NA
J gene: TRBJ2-7

CDR3 DNA: TGCAGTGCTAGAGGTGGGAGTGGGACAGATACGCAGTATTTT
CDR3 protein: CSARGGSGTDTQYF
V gene: TRBV20-1
clone size: NA
D gene: NA
J gene: TRBJ2-3

CDR3 DNA: TGTGCCAGCATTGTTGGAGGGGGCGAGCTTGACGAGCAGTACTTC
CDR3 protein: CASIVGGGELDEQYF
V gene: TRBV2
clone size: NA
D gene: NA
J gene: TRBJ2-7

CDR3 DNA: TGCGCCAGCAATTATGATCGGTGGAATAATGGCTACACCTTC
CDR3 protein: CASNYDRWNNGYTF
V gene: TRBV5-1
clone size: few
D gene: NA
J gene: TRBJ1-2

CDR3 DNA: TGCAGTGCTAGAGCGGCAGGGGAGAACACTGAAGCTTTCTTT
CDR3 protein: CSARAAGENTEAFF
V gene: TRBV20-1
clone size: NA
D gene: NA
J gene: TRBJ1-1

CDR3 DNA: TGTGCCATTGGGACTAGCGGGAGTCTTAGCACAGATACGCAGTATTTT
CDR3 protein: CAIGTSGSLSTDTQYF
V gene: TRBV19
clone size: NA
D gene: TRBD2
J gene: TRBJ2-3

CDR3 DNA: TGTGCCAGCAGCCAGGGGGTAGCCCTTGGAGAGACCCAGTACTTC
CDR3 protein: CASSQGVALGETQYF
V gene: TRBV4-2
clone size: NA
D gene: NA
J gene: TRBJ2-5

CDR3 DNA: TGCGCCAGCAGTCCCCTGAGGGTAGCGGGGAGCACAGATACGCAGTATTTT
CDR3 protein: CASSPLRVAGSTDTQYF
V gene: TRBV10-1
clone size: few
D gene: TRBD2
J gene: TRBJ2-3

CDR3 DNA: TGTGCCTGGAGTCCTTCGTGGGGGAACACTGAAGCTTTCTTT
CDR3 protein: CAWSPSWGNTEAFF
V gene: TRBV30
clone size: NA
D gene: NA
J gene: TRBJ1-1

CDR3 DNA: TGTGCCAGCACCGATTTAGGGGGACAATTCAATCAGCCCCAGCATTTT
CDR3 protein: CASTDLGGQFNQPQHF
V gene: TRBV27
clone size: NA
D gene: NA
J gene: TRBJ1-5

CDR3 DNA: TGTGCCAGCAGTTACCTGACTGGGGCGCCGAGAACTGAAGCTTTCTTT
CDR3 protein: CASSYLTGAPRTEAFF
V gene: TRBV6-5
clone size: NA
D gene: NA
J gene: TRBJ1-1

CDR3 DNA: TGTGCCAGCAGCGCGGGACAGAGCTACGAGCAGTACTTC
CDR3 protein: CASSAGQSYEQYF
V gene: TRBV7-4
clone size: few
D gene: NA
J gene: TRBJ2-7

CDR3 DNA: TGTGTCCCCCCGCCGGGCAGCTACAATGAGCAGTTCTTC
CDR3 protein: CVPPPGSYNEQFF
V gene: TRBV7-2
clone size: NA
D gene: NA
J gene: TRBJ2-1

CDR3 DNA: TGTGCCAGCAGCTCGAGGGGCCTCTATGGCTACACCTTC
CDR3 protein: CASSSRGLYGYTF
V gene: TRBV7-9
clone size: few
D gene: NA
J gene: TRBJ1-2

CDR3 DNA: TGTGCCAGCAGCGAAACAGGGGGTTACAGCGATGGCTACACCTTC
CDR3 protein: CASSETGGYSDGYTF
V gene: TRBV11-2
clone size: NA
D gene: TRBD1
J gene: TRBJ1-2

CDR3 DNA: TGTGCCTGGAGTAGGGCGCTGAACTATGGCTACACCTTC
CDR3 protein: CAWSRALNYGYTF
V gene: TRBV30
clone size: NA
D gene: NA
J gene: TRBJ1-2

CDR3 DNA: TGTGCCAGCACGAAACAGGGGGCTGGTCAGCCCCAGCATTTT
CDR3 protein: CASTKQGAGQPQHF
V gene: TRBV2
clone size: NA
D gene: TRBD1
J gene: TRBJ1-5

CDR3 DNA: TGTGCCAGCAGTTCTCTAGCGCCTAGCACAGATACGCAGTATTTT
CDR3 protein: CASSSLAPSTDTQYF
V gene: TRBV27
clone size: NA
D gene: NA
J gene: TRBJ2-3

CDR3 DNA: TGTGCCAGCTGCGGACAAGAGAACACTGAAGCTTTCTTT
CDR3 protein: CASCGQENTEAFF
V gene: TRBV12-3/TRBV12-4
clone size: NA
D gene: NA
J gene: TRBJ1-1

CDR3 DNA: TGTGCCAGCTCACCTCGGTCGGCGGGGGAAAGCAATCAGCCCCAGCATTTT
CDR3 protein: CASSPRSAGESNQPQHF
V gene: TRBV18
clone size: NA
D gene: NA
J gene: TRBJ1-5